This TCR beta chain was profiled in a study of OX40 agonist ivuxolimab in advanced cancers. Study findings and constraints: There was clonal expansion of CD4+ and CD8+ blood T cells by week 6 at 0.1 to 3.0 mg/kg.

J lost 3 bases, V lost 6 bases, and 5 bases had no gene match. Per the germline V gene, CDR1 is MNHEY and CDR2 is SVGAGI. The CDR3 sequence is 15 residues long. Profiling relied on immunoSEQ multiplex PCR, and the TCRdb table lists in-frame clones only, not all of them. The profile covers tens of thousands of clones, with about 85% appearing a single time and less than 4.5% taken by the ten largest. In regard to this clone: Its target is not known.

Material: CD4+ or CD8+ T cells sorted from blood, obtained in a trial of the OX40 agonist ivuxolimab. This clonotype originated in an adult with an advanced solid tumor such as melanoma, head and neck, liver or kidney cancer. The gene calls are TRBV6-5 and TRBJ2-2; 9 nucleotides line up with TRBD2. CDR3 amino acids: CASSRREGYTGELFF. CDR3 bases: TGTGCCAGCAGCAGGCGGGAGGGCTACACCGGGGAGCTGTTTTTT.